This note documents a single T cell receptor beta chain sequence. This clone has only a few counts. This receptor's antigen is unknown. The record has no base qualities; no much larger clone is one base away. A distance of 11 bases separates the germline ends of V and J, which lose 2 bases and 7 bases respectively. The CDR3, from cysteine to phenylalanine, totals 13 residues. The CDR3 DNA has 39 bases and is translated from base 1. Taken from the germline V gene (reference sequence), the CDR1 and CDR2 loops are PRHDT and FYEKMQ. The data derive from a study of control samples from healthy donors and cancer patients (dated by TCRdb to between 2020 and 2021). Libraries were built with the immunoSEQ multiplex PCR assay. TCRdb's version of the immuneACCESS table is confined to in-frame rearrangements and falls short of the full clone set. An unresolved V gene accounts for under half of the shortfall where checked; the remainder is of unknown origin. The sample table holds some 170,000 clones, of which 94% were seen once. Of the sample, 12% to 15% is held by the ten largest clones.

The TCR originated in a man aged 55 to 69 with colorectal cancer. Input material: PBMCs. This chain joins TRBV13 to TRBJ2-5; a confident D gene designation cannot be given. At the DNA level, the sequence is TGTGCCAGCAGCTTAACCCGACTGGGGACCCAGTACTTC. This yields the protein CASSLTRLGTQYF.